This TCR beta chain was found in a study of shared clonotypes between healthy human individuals. Clones were sequenced by immunoSEQ multiplex PCR, and TCRdb holds only the in-frame ones, with some missing. The table records about 1.1 million clones, around 77% of them present only once. V was trimmed by 3 bases and J by 5 bases, leaving 16 bases between them. The CDR3 consists of 15 residues. CDR1 and CDR2 (germline): LGHNA, YNFKEQ. This TCR was sampled from a man between 18 and 29 years old in good health. Some clones in this sample may be carry-over from other donors' samples. The genes are TRBV4-2 and TRBJ2-5, with D perhaps TRBD1 (5 bases). The material sequenced was memory CD4+ T cells from PBMCs. The subset denotes: CD45RA-negative fraction. This CDR3 reads CASSHWQGTSETQYF. The CDR3 nucleotides are TGTGCCAGCAGCCATTGGCAGGGTACGTCGGAGACCCAGTACTTC.